The 12 T cell receptor beta chains below come from one sample, sequenced in a study of cytomegalovirus exposure and HLA in healthy donors. 60 Vbeta and 13 Jbeta primers were used in PCR. Produced via immunoSEQ multiplex PCR; TCRdb's table is partial and in-frame only. The table records about 190,000 clones, roughly 83% of them present only once. Specimen: PBMCs. These receptors were taken from a woman in her forties or fifties in good health and CMV-seronegative.

This clone was seen only a few times. This chain joins TRBV20-1 and TRBJ1-1; 7 nucleotides match TRBD1. This CDR3 spans 11 amino acids. CDR1 DFQATT and CDR2 SNEGSKA come from the germline V gene (reference sequence). This CDR3 reads CSDVTGTEAFF. The CDR3 DNA is TGCAGCGATGTGACAGGGACTGAAGCTTTCTTT.

This clone was observed a few times. CDR3 amino acids: CASSGQRLFF. Written as DNA, the CDR3 is TGTGCCAGCAGTGGACAGAGGCTGTTTTTT. J is TRBJ1-4 and V is TRBV28; tentatively, D is TRBD1 (6 bases). V lost 5 bases, J lost 14 bases, and 9 bases lay in between. The CDR3 is 10 amino acids. Germline V gives CDR1 MDHEN, CDR2 SYDVKM. The variable domain in full, completed from reference TRBV28 and TRBJ1-4, reads DVKVTQSSRYLVKRTGEKVFLECVQDMDHENMFWYRQDPGLGLRLIYFSYDVKMKEKGDIPEGYSVSREKKERFSLILESASTNQTSMYLCASSGQRLFFGSGTQLSVL.

V is TRBV27 and J is TRBJ2-3, with TRBD2 matching over 10 bases. With 5 bases clipped from V and 5 bases from J, the junction kept 7 bases outside the gene matches. CDR3 length: 15 amino acids. Germline V gene lookup returns CDR1 MNHEY and CDR2 SMNVEV (reference sequence). The CDR3 reads CASSPTWTSGDTQYF. The CDR3 DNA reads as TGTGCCAGCAGTCCTACATGGACTAGCGGAGATACGCAGTATTTT.

J is TRBJ1-2 and V is TRBV7-2; D unclear. The CDR3 loop spans 14 amino acids. Between the trimmed V and J ends, which lost 1 base and 1 base, there was a span of 7 bases. Germline V gives CDR1 SGHTA, CDR2 FQGNSA. CDR3 nucleotide sequence: TGTGCCAGCAGCTTAGATGGCGGTAACTATGGCTACACCTTC. Its protein product is CASSLDGGNYGYTF.

The chain is built from TRBV29-1 and TRBJ2-2, with a weak D call TRBD1 (6 bases). CDR1 SQVTM and CDR2 ANQGSEA come from the germline V gene. This CDR3 region has 13 residues. The V end lost 5 bases, the J end lost 7 bases, and 14 bases lay between the germline ends. DNA of the CDR3: TGCAGCGTTACAGGGTTAGAGGGCGGGGAGCTGTTTTTT. Protein sequence: CSVTGLEGGELFF.

This chain joins TRBV15 and TRBJ2-2, with 11 bases aligning to TRBD2. V lost 1 base, J lost 5 bases, and 3 bases stayed unmatched. This CDR3 region has 16 residues. The V gene's germline CDR1 is LNHNV and CDR2 YYDKDF (reference sequence). CDR3 residues: CATSRVTSGVTGELFF. The DNA of the CDR3 is TGTGCCACCAGCAGAGTGACTAGCGGGGTGACCGGGGAGCTGTTTTTT.

This sequence joins TRBV7-9 and TRBJ2-4, with D perhaps TRBD2 (5 bases). This CDR3 is 14 amino acids long. Germline V gives CDR1 SEHNR, CDR2 FQNEAQ (reference sequence). The V end lost 5 bases, the J end lost 0 bases, and 8 bases lay between the germline ends. CDR3 nucleotide sequence: TGTGCCAGCAGCGCGGGTGTAGCCAAAAACATTCAGTACTTC. Protein product: CASSAGVAKNIQYF.

This clone has only one observation. This rearrangement joins TRBV25-1 to TRBJ2-1, with TRBD1 matching 7 bases. This CDR3 is 15 amino acids long. Unmatched junction bases numbered 9, after V lost 3 bases and J lost 7 bases. The V gene's germline CDR1 is MGHDK and CDR2 SYGVNS. The CDR3 here is CASSDKGRGSNEQFF. DNA of the CDR3: TGTGCCAGCAGTGATAAGGGCAGGGGGTCGAATGAGCAGTTCTTC.

The chain combines TRBV9 with TRBJ2-3, with D possibly matching TRBD2 (6 bases). CDR1 and CDR2 (germline): SGDLS, YYNGEE. V lost 0 bases to trimming and J lost 4 bases, with 12 bases between them. The CDR3 extends over 15 amino acids. The CDR3 spells CASSVEGTRADTQYF. The DNA for the CDR3 is TGTGCCAGCAGCGTAGAAGGGACTCGCGCAGATACGCAGTATTTT.

J is TRBJ2-7 and V is TRBV6-5; D is perhaps TRBD1 (5 bases). CDR1 is MNHEY, CDR2 SVGAGI, per germline. V lost 6 bases, J lost 6 bases, and 15 bases lay in between. The CDR3 length is 13 residues. CDR3 protein: CASRRSGAGEQYF. The DNA of the CDR3 is TGTGCCAGCAGGCGATCTGGGGCCGGCGAGCAGTACTTC.

CDR3 sequence (DNA): TGTGCCAGTAGTATGATCCCAGGGAGCAATCAGCCCCAGCATTTT. Amino acid sequence: CASSMIPGSNQPQHF. The gene calls are TRBV19 and TRBJ1-5, with D possibly being TRBD1 (5 bases). V was trimmed by 3 bases and J by 1 base, leaving 10 bases between them. This CDR3 has 15 amino acids. Germline CDR1 LNHDA, CDR2 SQIVND (reference sequence). The full variable domain, completed using reference TRBV19 and TRBJ1-5, is DGGITQSPKYLFRKEGQNVTLSCEQNLNHDAMYWYRQDPGQGLRLIYYSQIVNDFQKGDIAEGYSVSREKKESFPLTVTSAQKNPTAFYLCASSMIPGSNQPQHFGDGTRLSIL.

The chain joins TRBV18 to TRBJ2-2; 8 nucleotides agree with TRBD1. J lost 15 bases, V lost 3 bases, and 3 bases had no gene match. The germline gives CDR1 KGHSH, CDR2 LQKENI. CDR3 length: 11 amino acids. CDR3 nucleotide sequence: TGTGCCAGCTCACCGGACAGGGCGTTGTTTTTT. It specifies CASSPDRALFF.